The 24 T cell receptor beta chains reported below all come from one sample, sequenced in a study of blood T cell repertoires in COVID-19 (dated by TCRdb to between 2020 and 2021). The protocol used for the library was the immunoSEQ multiplex PCR assay. In TCRdb, the immuneACCESS table is reduced to in-frame sequences with V and J assigned. These tables do not hold every clone; where another copy was compared, an unresolved V gene accounts for under half, and the others remain unexplained. Present in this sample are around 200,000 clones, 70% to 90% of which were seen just once. The ten top clones hold approximately 5.9% of the sample. The sample taken for sequencing was peripheral blood. The receptors derive from a man older than 75 with acute or convalescent COVID-19.

This rearrangement joins TRBV5-1 to TRBJ2-1, with D possibly being TRBD2 (5 bases). The germline gives CDR1 SGHRS, CDR2 YFSETQ. The CDR3 consists of 12 residues. Trimming took off 4 bases at V and 7 bases at J, with 9 bases between the two ends. The CDR3 protein is CASSATTNEQFF. The DNA for the CDR3 is TGCGCCAGCAGCGCGACTACGAATGAGCAGTTCTTC.

This clone was seen a single time. This chain connects TRBV19 to TRBJ2-2, with D tentatively TRBD1 (5 bases). The CDR3 extends over 15 amino acids. V was pared by 3 bases and J by 5 bases, with 13 bases between. Germline V gene lookup returns CDR1 LNHDA and CDR2 SQIVND (reference sequence). CDR3 in amino acids: CASSIPWGKTGELFF. The CDR3 bases are TGTGCCAGTAGTATCCCTTGGGGCAAAACCGGGGAGCTGTTTTTT. The full variable domain, its missing parts supplied by reference TRBV19 and TRBJ2-2, is DGGITQSPKYLFRKEGQNVTLSCEQNLNHDAMYWYRQDPGQGLRLIYYSQIVNDFQKGDIAEGYSVSREKKESFPLTVTSAQKNPTAFYLCASSIPWGKTGELFFGEGSRLTVL.

The chain employs TRBV10-3 and TRBJ1-4; 8 nucleotides agree with TRBD1. Losses at the gene ends were 7 bases for V and 7 bases for J; bases not matched to a gene: 5. Germline CDR1 is ENHRY and CDR2 is SYGVKD. This CDR3 contains 13 residues. CDR3: CAIMRDRGEKLFF. The CDR3 coding sequence is TGTGCCATCATGCGAGACAGGGGTGAAAAACTGTTTTTT.

The chain employs TRBV6-1 and TRBJ2-1; 8 bases are shared with TRBD2. The germline gives CDR1 MNHNS, CDR2 SASEGT. The CDR3 spans 16 residues. With 2 bases clipped from V and 7 bases from J, the junction kept 10 bases outside the gene matches. The CDR3 here is CASSELPGGPYNEQFF. The CDR3 nucleotides are TGTGCCAGCAGTGAATTACCGGGAGGGCCATATAATGAGCAGTTCTTC.

This clone was observed a handful of times. The chain employs TRBV18 and TRBJ2-2; perhaps TRBD2 as D (5 bases). Between the trimmed V and J ends, which lost 3 bases and 2 bases, there was a span of 10 bases. CDR3 length equals 15 residues. Germline V lookup: CDR1 KGHSH, CDR2 LQKENI. The CDR3 sequence is CASSPAGINTGELFF. The CDR3 DNA is TGTGCCAGCTCACCTGCCGGGATAAACACCGGGGAGCTGTTTTTT.

The chain couples TRBV20-1 to TRBJ2-5; D is perhaps TRBD2 (6 bases). This CDR3 contains 11 residues. V gave up 6 bases and J gave up 12 bases, with 17 bases separating them. The germline V gene has CDR1 DFQATT and CDR2 SNEGSKA (reference sequence). CDR3 residues: CSAQGGASEYF. CDR3 DNA: TGCAGTGCCCAAGGAGGGGCTAGCGAGTACTTC.

This chain connects TRBV11-2 to TRBJ2-7, with 10 bases that match TRBD2. V gave up 5 bases and J gave up 5 bases; unmatched junction bases: 15. CDR3 length: 17 amino acids. Per germline, CDR1 SGHAT and CDR2 FQNNGV. CDR3: CASSDPRASGRRNEQYF. CDR3 sequence (DNA): TGTGCCAGCAGCGACCCTAGGGCTAGCGGGAGACGGAACGAGCAGTACTTC.

The V and J genes are TRBV29-1 and TRBJ2-1; D is uncertain. The CDR3 extends over 15 amino acids. The V end was cut by 3 bases, the J end by 0 bases, with 12 bases between. CDR1 and CDR2 (germline): SQVTM, ANQGSEA. The DNA of the CDR3 is TGCAGCGTTGATTTGCGCGCGAGCTCCTACAATGAGCAGTTCTTC. It specifies CSVDLRASSYNEQFF.

The chain has TRBV11-3 and TRBJ2-2; 7 positions match TRBD2. The V gene end was trimmed by 4 bases and the J gene end by 6 bases; junction bases not matched to a gene: 8. In germline, CDR1 is SGHNT, CDR2 YENEEA. The length of the CDR3 is 15 residues. CDR3 DNA sequence: TGTGCCAGCAGCTACGGTGCGGGGGATGCCGGGGAGCTGTTTTTT. It translates to CASSYGAGDAGELFF.

Of note for this clone: Compared with germline, one end of the junction differs, possibly owing to a read error. The same CDR3 is also encoded by other DNA sequences in this sample. The chain has TRBV5-4 and TRBJ2-5; D is perhaps TRBD2 (6 bases). Germline CDR1 is SGHNT and CDR2 is YYREEE (reference sequence). CDR3 length: 14 amino acids. The CDR3 DNA sequence: TGTGCCAGTAGCTCTCCGCTTGGGGGGTGGACCCAGTACTTC. Translation gives CASSSPLGGWTQYF.

The CDR3 bases are TGTGCCAGCAGCAAAGCGGACTCCACAGATACGCAGTATTTT. This sequence encodes CASSKADSTDTQYF. This chain links TRBV21-1 with TRBJ2-3; the table's D call, TRBD2, was not checked against the DNA. TRBV21-1 is marked as a pseudogene. This CDR3 contains 14 residues.

The rearrangement uses TRBV28 and TRBJ1-1; D is possibly TRBD1 (6 bases). From germline, CDR1 is MDHEN and CDR2 SYDVKM. This CDR3 spans 14 amino acids. The V gene lost 5 bases and the J gene lost 8 bases, with 18 bases spanning the gap. The CDR3 loop is CASSEGGALGEAFF. CDR3 DNA: TGTGCCAGCAGTGAAGGGGGGGCCCTAGGGGAAGCTTTCTTT. The full variable domain, its missing parts supplied by reference TRBV28 and TRBJ1-1, is DVKVTQSSRYLVKRTGEKVFLECVQDMDHENMFWYRQDPGLGLRLIYFSYDVKMKEKGDIPEGYSVSREKKERFSLILESASTNQTSMYLCASSEGGALGEAFFGQGTRLTVV.

This clone came up once. V is TRBV5-1 and J is TRBJ2-1; D is perhaps TRBD1 (6 bases). Germline values: CDR1 SGHRS, CDR2 YFSETQ. The CDR3 runs to 16 residues. Trimming shortened V by 0 bases and J by 2 bases, and 12 bases separated the two germline ends. The CDR3, as DNA: TGCGCCAGCAGCTTGGCCGGGCAGGGGACCTACAATGAGCAGTTCTTC. Protein product: CASSLAGQGTYNEQFF. The full variable domain, its missing parts supplied by reference TRBV5-1 and TRBJ2-1, is KAGVTQTPRYLIKTRGQQVTLSCSPISGHRSVSWYQQTPGQGLQFLFEYFSETQRNKGNFPGRFSGRQFSNSRSEMNVSTLELGDSALYLCASSLAGQGTYNEQFFGPGTRLTVL.

This chain uses TRBV2 with TRBJ2-7; D gene uncertain. V lost 6 bases and J 3 bases, leaving 15 bases between the germline ends. This CDR3 is 14 amino acids long. Germline CDR1 is SNHLY and CDR2 is FYNNEI. CDR3 amino acids: CASRDWAELYEQYF. The CDR3 nucleotides read TGTGCCAGCAGGGATTGGGCAGAGCTCTACGAGCAGTACTTC.

V usage is TRBV28 and J usage is TRBJ1-4; tentative D call: TRBD1 (5 bases). The CDR3 runs 14 residues. V lost 6 bases, J lost 4 bases, and 12 bases lay in between. Germline-derived CDR1 and CDR2 are MDHEN and SYDVKM. The CDR3 sequence: CASSPRGRNEKLFF. CDR3 DNA: TGTGCCAGCAGCCCAAGGGGCCGTAATGAAAAACTGTTTTTT.

The chain has TRBV6-6 and TRBJ2-5; 10 nucleotides line up with TRBD2. CDR3 length: 14 residues. The ends lost 6 bases at V and 1 base at J; junction bases unmatched: 2. Looked up from germline, CDR1 is MNHNY and CDR2 is SVGAGI (reference sequence). The CDR3 DNA is TGTGCCAGCAGCCGGACTAGCGGCCAAGAGACCCAGTACTTC. Its protein product is CASSRTSGQETQYF.

The chain recombines TRBV29-1 with TRBJ2-3; 9 nucleotides agree with TRBD1. This CDR3 spans 18 amino acids. CDR1 and CDR2 (germline): SQVTM, ANQGSEA. V lost 6 bases to trimming and J lost 2 bases; unmatched junction nucleotides: 18. CDR3 DNA: TGCAGCGTAGAACTATGGGAACAGGGGGCCCCTAACACAGATACGCAGTATTTT. Protein sequence: CSVELWEQGAPNTDTQYF.

This sequence joins TRBV3-1 (or the pseudogene TRBV3-2) and TRBJ2-2; TRBD2 aligns across 7 bases. This CDR3 region has 14 residues. CDR1 is LGHDT and CDR2 is YNNKEL in the germline V gene (reference sequence). V was pared by 6 bases and J by 4 bases, with 5 bases of the junction left unmatched. CDR3 DNA sequence: TGTGCCAGCAGGGGACTACTCTTCACCGGGGAGCTGTTTTTT. Protein sequence: CASRGLLFTGELFF.

This clone was found a few times. The V gene is TRBV30, the J gene TRBJ2-2; D is ambiguous. Germline CDR1 reads GTSNPN; CDR2 reads SVGIG (reference sequence). The CDR3 contains 13 residues. V was cut by 0 bases and J by 5 bases, with 7 bases left in between. CDR3 sequence reads: CAWSVRRTGELFF. Here the CDR3 DNA reads TGTGCCTGGAGTGTACGTCGGACCGGGGAGCTGTTTTTT.

In its sample, this clone was seen a few times. V gene TRBV6-1 combines with J gene TRBJ2-7, with D maybe TRBD1 (5 bases). This CDR3 spans 17 amino acids. Trimming removed 4 bases at V and 6 bases at J, with 25 bases between. Germline V gene sequence: CDR1 MNHNS, CDR2 SASEGT. The CDR3 spells CASSVLRVTASDSEQYV. The DNA for the CDR3 is TGTGCCAGCAGTGTGCTCCGAGTGACAGCCTCCGATTCCGAGCAGTACGTC.

The rearrangement links TRBV4-1 to TRBJ1-5, with TRBD1 identical over 7 bases. The ends lost 2 bases at V and 4 bases at J; junction bases unmatched: 5. The CDR3 totals 15 residues. CDR1 is MGHRA and CDR2 is YSYEKL in the germline V gene. CDR3 sequence: CASSQFGRGNQPQHF. For the CDR3, the DNA is TGCGCCAGCAGCCAATTTGGCAGGGGGAATCAGCCCCAGCATTTT.

V is TRBV25-1 and J is TRBJ2-5, with TRBD1 matching 11 bases. V shed 1 base and J 1 base; nucleotides not matched to a gene: 5. CDR3 length: 17 residues. The germline V gene has CDR1 MGHDK and CDR2 SYGVNS. The CDR3 DNA reads TGTGCCAGCAGTGAATTAGGGACAGGGGGTGTCCAAGAGACCCAGTACTTC. This sequence encodes CASSELGTGGVQETQYF.

CDR3 nucleotides: TGTGCCAGCAGCTCCCAAGCGGGAGGTCGGACCGGGGAGCTGTTTTTT. Translated, it gives CASSSQAGGRTGELFF. The chain has TRBV7-9 and TRBJ2-2, with 9 positions matching TRBD2. V gave up 4 bases and J gave up 5 bases; unmatched junction bases: 8. This CDR3 has 16 residues. Germline assignment: CDR1 SEHNR and CDR2 FQNEAQ (reference sequence).

CDR3 sequence: CASKVPGTGDSPLHF. CDR3 in DNA: TGTGCCAGCAAGGTCCCTGGGACAGGGGATTCACCCCTCCACTTT. This chain links TRBV6-5 with TRBJ1-6; 10 bases map to TRBD1. Germline-derived CDR1 and CDR2 are MNHEY and SVGAGI. The CDR3 totals 15 residues. Trimming took 7 bases from V and 8 from J; bases not matched to a gene: 8.